Following are 6 T cell receptor beta chains from one sample sequenced in a study of blood T cell repertoires in COVID-19. Sequencing used immunoSEQ multiplex PCR; TCRdb keeps in-frame clones, though not all of them. The table lists 210,000 or so clones, 70% to 90% of them singletons. The sample taken for sequencing was PBMCs or T cells enriched from blood (not recorded which). Receptors were obtained from a man aged 25-45 years who had recovered from COVID-19.

The rearrangement uses TRBV7-2 and TRBJ1-3; D not resolved. CDR3 size: 16 residues. Germline values: CDR1 SGHTA, CDR2 FQGNSA. Trimming took 5 bases from V and 0 from J, leaving 14 bases between them. For the CDR3, the DNA is TGTGCCAGCAGCCCCCCGGGAGGACGCTCTGGAAACACCATATATTTT. Amino acids: CASSPPGGRSGNTIYF.

J is TRBJ2-1 and V is TRBV6-5, with 11 bases matching TRBD1. Per germline, CDR1 MNHEY and CDR2 SVGAGI. The CDR3 runs to 16 residues. V was pared by 2 bases and J by 4 bases, with 4 bases of the junction left unmatched. Here the CDR3 DNA reads TGTGCCAGCAGTTACCGCGGGACAGGGGGTTACAATGAGCAGTTCTTC. Protein product: CASSYRGTGGYNEQFF.

DNA of the CDR3: TGCGCCAGCAGCCACAACCCTCAGTCTACAGGGAATAGCTATGGCTACACCTTC. Protein sequence: CASSHNPQSTGNSYGYTF. The V gene is TRBV4-1, the J gene TRBJ1-2, with D tentatively TRBD1 (6 bases). The length of the CDR3 is 18 residues. Between the trimmed V and J ends, which lost 3 bases and 4 bases, there was a span of 24 bases. Germline CDR1 reads MGHRA; CDR2 reads YSYEKL.

The chain links TRBV9 to TRBJ1-2; D is uncertain. With 0 bases removed from V and 7 bases from J, the gap between germline ends came to 10 bases. The CDR3 sequence is 13 residues long. Germline V gives CDR1 SGDLS, CDR2 YYNGEE. The CDR3: CASSVETGVGYTF. The CDR3 region has the DNA TGTGCCAGCAGCGTAGAGACCGGGGTTGGCTACACCTTC.

This sequence joins TRBV5-6 and TRBJ2-1; maybe TRBD2 (5 bases). This CDR3 is 13 amino acids long. CDR1 and CDR2 from the germline V gene are SGHDT and YYEEEE. V lost 0 bases and J lost 7, with 8 bases in between. CDR3 in DNA: TGTGCCAGCAGCTTGGCCGGCGGGAATGAGCAGTTCTTC. Translation gives CASSLAGGNEQFF.

The V and J genes are TRBV4-2 and TRBJ2-2; D perhaps matches TRBD2 (6 bases). This CDR3 has 15 residues. CDR1 and CDR2 from the germline V gene are LGHNA and YNFKEQ. Trimming took 0 bases from V and 4 from J, leaving 9 bases between them. The CDR3 loop is CASSQETRRTGELFF. The CDR3 coding sequence is TGTGCCAGCAGCCAAGAGACTAGGCGCACCGGGGAGCTGTTTTTT.